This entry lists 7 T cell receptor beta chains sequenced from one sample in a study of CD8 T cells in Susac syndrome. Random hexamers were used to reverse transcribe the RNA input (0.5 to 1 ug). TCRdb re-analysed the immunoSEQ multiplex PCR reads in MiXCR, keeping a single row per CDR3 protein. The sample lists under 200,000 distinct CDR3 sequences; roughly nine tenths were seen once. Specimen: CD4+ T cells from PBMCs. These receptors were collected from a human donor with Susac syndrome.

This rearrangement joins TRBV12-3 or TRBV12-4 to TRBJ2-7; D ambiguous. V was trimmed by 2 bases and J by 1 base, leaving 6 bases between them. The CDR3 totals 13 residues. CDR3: CASSLKESYEQYF. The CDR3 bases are TGTGCCAGCAGTTTAAAGGAGTCCTACGAGCAGTACTTC.

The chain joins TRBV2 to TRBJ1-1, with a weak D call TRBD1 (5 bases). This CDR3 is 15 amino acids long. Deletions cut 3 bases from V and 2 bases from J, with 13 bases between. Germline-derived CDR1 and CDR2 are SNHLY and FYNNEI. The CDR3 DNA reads TGTGCCAGCAGTGACTTAGGGGCGGAAAACACTGAAGCTTTCTTT. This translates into CASSDLGAENTEAFF.

The CDR3 region has the DNA TGCAGTGCTAGGCCGGGGGGTTCGGGTGAAAAACTGTTTTTT. Its translation is CSARPGGSGEKLFF. This sequence joins TRBV20-1 and TRBJ1-4, with D possibly TRBD1 on 5 matching bases. V shed 3 bases and J shed 7 bases, with 15 bases lying between them. This CDR3 is 14 amino acids long. From germline, CDR1 is DFQATT and CDR2 SNEGSKA (reference sequence).

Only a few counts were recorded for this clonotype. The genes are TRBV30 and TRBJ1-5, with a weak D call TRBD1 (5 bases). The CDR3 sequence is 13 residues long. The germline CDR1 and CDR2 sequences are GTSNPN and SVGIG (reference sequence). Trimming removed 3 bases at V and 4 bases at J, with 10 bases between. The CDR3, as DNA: TGTGCCTGGAGCCCCTCAGGGAATCAGCCCCAGCATTTT. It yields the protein CAWSPSGNQPQHF.

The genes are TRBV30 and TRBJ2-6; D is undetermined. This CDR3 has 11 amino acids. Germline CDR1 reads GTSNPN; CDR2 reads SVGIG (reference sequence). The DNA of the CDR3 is TGTGGCTTTTCTGGGGCCAACGTCCTGACTTTC. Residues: CGFSGANVLTF.

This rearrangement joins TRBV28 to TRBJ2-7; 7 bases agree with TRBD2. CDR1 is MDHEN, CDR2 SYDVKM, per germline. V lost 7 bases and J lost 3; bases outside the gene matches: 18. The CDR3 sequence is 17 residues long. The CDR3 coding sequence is TGTGCCAGCATCCAACGGCTAGCGGCCACTAAATTCTACGAGCAGTACTTC. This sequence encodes CASIQRLAATKFYEQYF.

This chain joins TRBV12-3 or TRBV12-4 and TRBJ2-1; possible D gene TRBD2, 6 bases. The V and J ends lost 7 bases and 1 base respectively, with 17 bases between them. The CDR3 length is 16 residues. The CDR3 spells CASTLGGGPSYNEQFF. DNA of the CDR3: TGTGCCAGCACCTTGGGAGGCGGCCCTTCCTACAATGAGCAGTTCTTC.